Ten or more counts support the clone carrying this T cell receptor (beta chain). Its antigen is as yet unknown. Uncontrolled infection, other autoimmune disease, pregnancy or lactation led to exclusion. The diagnoses drew upon clinical symptoms, serum thyroxine and TRAb, thyroid ultrasound and orbital computed tomography. Around 9.8 ml fresh peripheral blood yielded the PBMCs. The data were obtained in a study of T cells in Graves' hyperthyroidism and ophthalmopathy. Study-wide findings and caveats: The model identified upcoming ophthalmopathy a median about 6.5 months ahead of onset.

Regions amplified from RNA transcripts were the TCR beta CDR3 regions. The primer set for the first-round RT-PCR of the TCR CDR3 was HTBI. One entry per CDR3 protein results from TCRdb running MiXCR on the multiplex PCR reads. The sample records about 380,000 distinct CDR3 sequences, approximately 15% being singletons. The receptor was derived from a woman aged 25 to 39 with Graves' ophthalmopathy. The sequenced sample was blood.

In nucleotides, the CDR3 is TGTGCCAGCAGACCGACAGGAGACCACAATGAGCAGTTCTTC. As protein: CASRPTGDHNEQFF. The chain recombines TRBV6-2 or TRBV6-3 with TRBJ2-1; TRBD1 is a possible D gene (6 bases). Germline-derived CDR1 and CDR2 are MNHEY and SVGEGT. This CDR3 comprises 14 residues. V was clipped by 6 bases and J by 5 bases, with 14 bases between them.